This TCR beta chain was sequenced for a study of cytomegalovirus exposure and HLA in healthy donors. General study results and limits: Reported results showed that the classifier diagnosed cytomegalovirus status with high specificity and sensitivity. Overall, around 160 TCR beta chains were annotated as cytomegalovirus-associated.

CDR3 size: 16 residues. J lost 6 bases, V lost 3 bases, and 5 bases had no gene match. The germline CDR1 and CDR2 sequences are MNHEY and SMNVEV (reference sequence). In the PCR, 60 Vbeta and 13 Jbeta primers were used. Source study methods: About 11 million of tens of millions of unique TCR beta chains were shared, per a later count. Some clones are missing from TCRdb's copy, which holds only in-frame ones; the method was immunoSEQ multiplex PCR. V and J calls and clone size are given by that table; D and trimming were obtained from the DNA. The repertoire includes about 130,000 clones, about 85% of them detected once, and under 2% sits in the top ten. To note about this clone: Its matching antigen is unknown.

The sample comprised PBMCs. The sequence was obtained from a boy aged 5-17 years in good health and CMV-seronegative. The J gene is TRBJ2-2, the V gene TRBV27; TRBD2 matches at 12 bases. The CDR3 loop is CASSLSTSGSSGELFF. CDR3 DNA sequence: TGTGCCAGCAGTTTGTCGACTAGCGGGAGTTCCGGGGAGCTGTTTTTT.